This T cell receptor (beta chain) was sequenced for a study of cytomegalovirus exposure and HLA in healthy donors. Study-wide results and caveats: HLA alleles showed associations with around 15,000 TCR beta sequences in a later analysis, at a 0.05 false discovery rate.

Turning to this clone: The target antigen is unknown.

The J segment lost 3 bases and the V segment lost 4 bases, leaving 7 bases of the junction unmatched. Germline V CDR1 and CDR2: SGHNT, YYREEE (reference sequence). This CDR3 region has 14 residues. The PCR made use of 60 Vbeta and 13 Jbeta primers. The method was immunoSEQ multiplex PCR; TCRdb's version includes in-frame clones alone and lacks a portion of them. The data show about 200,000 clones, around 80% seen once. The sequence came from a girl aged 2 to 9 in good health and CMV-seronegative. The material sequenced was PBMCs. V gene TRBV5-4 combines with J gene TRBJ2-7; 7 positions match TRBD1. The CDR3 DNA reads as TGTGCCAGCAGCCGTTCCACAGGGGACTACGAGCAGTACTTC. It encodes CASSRSTGDYEQYF.